The clone carrying this T cell receptor beta chain showed up many times. Its target is not known. CDR1 is MDHEN and CDR2 is SYDVKM in the germline V gene. This CDR3 has 11 residues. V lost 8 bases, J lost 8 bases, and 9 bases lay in between. Authors of the study amplified TCR beta CDR3 regions from RNA transcripts. With the HTBI primer set, the TCR CDR3 went through a first round of RT-PCR. MiXCR, applied by TCRdb to the multiplex PCR reads, yields one record per CDR3 protein. The sample holds approximately 400,000 distinct CDR3 sequences, around 13% seen once. The entry originates in a study of T cells in Graves' hyperthyroidism and ophthalmopathy. Background on the study: Any treatment followed the collection of peripheral blood at initial diagnosis.

General study results and limits: Most clonotypes expanded in thyroid above 0.001 were likewise present in blood. Stable hyperthyroidism was separated from ophthalmopathy by a model based on 13 V-J features.

The rearrangement links TRBV28 to TRBJ1-4; D not resolved. The source material was blood. The clonotype was recovered from a young woman with Graves' ophthalmopathy. The CDR3 spells CASRGYEKLFF. The CDR3, as DNA: TGTGCCAGCCGGGGATACGAAAAACTGTTTTTT.